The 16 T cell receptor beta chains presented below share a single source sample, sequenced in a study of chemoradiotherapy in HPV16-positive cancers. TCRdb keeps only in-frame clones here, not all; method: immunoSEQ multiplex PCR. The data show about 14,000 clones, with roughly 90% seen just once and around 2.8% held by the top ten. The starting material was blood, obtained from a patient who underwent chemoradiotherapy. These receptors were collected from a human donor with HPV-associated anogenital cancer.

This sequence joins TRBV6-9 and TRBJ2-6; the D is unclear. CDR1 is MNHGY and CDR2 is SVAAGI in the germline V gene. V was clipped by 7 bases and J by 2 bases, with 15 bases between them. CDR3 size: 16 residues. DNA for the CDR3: TGTGCCAGCAACACCGCAGGCGTTCCTGGGGCCAACGTCCTGACTTTC. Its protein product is CASNTAGVPGANVLTF.

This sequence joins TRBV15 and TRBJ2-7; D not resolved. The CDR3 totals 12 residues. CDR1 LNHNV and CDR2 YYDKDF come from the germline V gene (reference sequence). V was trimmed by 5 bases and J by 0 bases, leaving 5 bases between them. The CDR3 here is CATSGNSYEQYF. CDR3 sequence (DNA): TGTGCCACCAGCGGCAACTCCTACGAGCAGTACTTC. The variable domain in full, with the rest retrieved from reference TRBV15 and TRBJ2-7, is DAMVIQNPRYQVTQFGKPVTLSCSQTLNHNVMYWYQQKSSQAPKLLFHYYDKDFNNEADTPDNFQSRRPNTSFCFLDIRSPGLGDTAMYLCATSGNSYEQYFGPGTRLTVT.

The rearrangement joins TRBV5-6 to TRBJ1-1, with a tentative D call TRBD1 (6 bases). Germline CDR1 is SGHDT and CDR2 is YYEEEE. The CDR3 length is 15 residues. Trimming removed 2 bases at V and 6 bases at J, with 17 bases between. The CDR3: CASSFGQPNMPEAFF. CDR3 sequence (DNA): TGTGCCAGCAGCTTTGGACAGCCGAACATGCCTGAAGCTTTCTTT.

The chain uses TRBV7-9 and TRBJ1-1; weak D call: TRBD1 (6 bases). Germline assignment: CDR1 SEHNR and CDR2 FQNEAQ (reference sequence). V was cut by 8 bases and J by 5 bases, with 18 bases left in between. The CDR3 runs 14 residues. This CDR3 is CASPPPQGRTEAFF. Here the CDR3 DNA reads TGTGCCAGCCCCCCACCACAGGGCCGTACTGAAGCTTTCTTT. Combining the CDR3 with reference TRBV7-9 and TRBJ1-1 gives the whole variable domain DTGVSQNPRHKITKRGQNVTFRCDPISEHNRLYWYRQTLGQGPEFLTYFQNEAQLEKSRLLSDRFSAERPKGSFSTLEIQRTEQGDSAMYLCASPPPQGRTEAFFGQGTRLTVV.

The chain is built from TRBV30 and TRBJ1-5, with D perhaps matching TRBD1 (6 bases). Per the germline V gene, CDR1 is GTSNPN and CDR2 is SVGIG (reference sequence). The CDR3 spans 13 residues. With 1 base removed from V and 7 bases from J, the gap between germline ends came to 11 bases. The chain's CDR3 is CAWSGQGNQPQHF. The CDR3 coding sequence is TGTGCCTGGAGTGGCCAGGGGAACCAGCCCCAGCATTTT.

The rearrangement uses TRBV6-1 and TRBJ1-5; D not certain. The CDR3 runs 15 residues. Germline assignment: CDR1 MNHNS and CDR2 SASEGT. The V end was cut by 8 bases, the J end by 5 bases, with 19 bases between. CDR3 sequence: CASRQRLVQDQPQHF. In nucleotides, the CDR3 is TGTGCCAGCCGGCAACGGCTCGTCCAGGATCAGCCCCAGCATTTT.

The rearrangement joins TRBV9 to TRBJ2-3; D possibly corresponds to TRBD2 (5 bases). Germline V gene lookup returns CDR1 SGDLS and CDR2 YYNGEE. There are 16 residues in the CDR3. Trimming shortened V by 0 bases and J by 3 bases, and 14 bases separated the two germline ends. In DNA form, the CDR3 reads TGTGCCAGCAGCGTAGTGGCCAATCCGGGGACAGATACGCAGTATTTT. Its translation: CASSVVANPGTDTQYF.

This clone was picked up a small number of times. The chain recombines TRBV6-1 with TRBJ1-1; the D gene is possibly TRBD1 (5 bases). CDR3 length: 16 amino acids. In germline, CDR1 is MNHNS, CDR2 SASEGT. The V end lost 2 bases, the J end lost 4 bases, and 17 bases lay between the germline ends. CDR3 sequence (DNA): TGTGCCAGCAGTGAAATGATGGGGACGATATCCACTGAAGCTTTCTTT. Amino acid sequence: CASSEMMGTISTEAFF.

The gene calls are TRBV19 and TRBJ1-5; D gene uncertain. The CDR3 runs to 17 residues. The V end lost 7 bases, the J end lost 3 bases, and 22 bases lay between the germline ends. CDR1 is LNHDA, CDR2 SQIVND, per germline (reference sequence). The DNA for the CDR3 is TGTGCCAGTAAAGCTGATCCGGTCCGACCTATCAATCAGCCCCAGCATTTT. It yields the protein CASKADPVRPINQPQHF. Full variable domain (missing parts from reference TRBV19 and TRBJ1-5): DGGITQSPKYLFRKEGQNVTLSCEQNLNHDAMYWYRQDPGQGLRLIYYSQIVNDFQKGDIAEGYSVSREKKESFPLTVTSAQKNPTAFYLCASKADPVRPINQPQHFGDGTRLSIL.

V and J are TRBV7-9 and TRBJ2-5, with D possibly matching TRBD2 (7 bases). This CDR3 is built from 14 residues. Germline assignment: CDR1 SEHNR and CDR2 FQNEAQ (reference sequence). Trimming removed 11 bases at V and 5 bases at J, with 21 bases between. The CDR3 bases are TGTGCCGAAAGGGGGGGCCCGGCGGGTGAGACCCAGTACTTC. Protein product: CAERGGPAGETQYF.

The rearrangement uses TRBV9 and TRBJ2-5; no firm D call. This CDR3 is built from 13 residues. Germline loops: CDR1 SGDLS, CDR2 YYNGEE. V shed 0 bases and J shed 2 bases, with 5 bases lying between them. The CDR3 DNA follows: TGTGCCAGCAGCGTAGCAACTCAAGAGACCCAGTACTTC. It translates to CASSVATQETQYF.

The CDR3 DNA follows: TGTGCCAGCAGCTTTCGTGGGAACTATGGCTACACCTTC. This translates into CASSFRGNYGYTF. The rearrangement links TRBV13 to TRBJ1-2, with D uncertain. CDR1 is PRHDT, CDR2 FYEKMQ, per germline (reference sequence). The CDR3 contains 13 residues. V was clipped by 3 bases and J by 2 bases, with 7 bases between them. Full variable domain (rest looked up from reference TRBV13 and TRBJ1-2): AAGVIQSPRHLIKEKRETATLKCYPIPRHDTVYWYQQGPGQDPQFLISFYEKMQSDKGSIPDRFSAQQFSDYHSELNMSSLELGDSALYFCASSFRGNYGYTFGSGTRLTVV.

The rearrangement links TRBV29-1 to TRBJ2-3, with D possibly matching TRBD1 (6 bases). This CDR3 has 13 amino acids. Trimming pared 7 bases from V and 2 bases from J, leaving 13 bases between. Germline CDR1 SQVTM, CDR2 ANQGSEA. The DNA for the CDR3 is TGCAGCGCCGCAGGGGCCAACACAGATACGCAGTATTTT. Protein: CSAAGANTDTQYF.

CDR3 amino acids: CASSYDGPANIQYF. CDR3 DNA: TGTGCCAGCAGTTACGACGGACCTGCGAACATTCAGTACTTC. The chain is built from TRBV6-5 and TRBJ2-4; D call uncertain. The CDR3 consists of 14 residues. The germline gives CDR1 MNHEY, CDR2 SVGAGI. V lost 2 bases to trimming and J lost 7 bases, with 12 bases between them.

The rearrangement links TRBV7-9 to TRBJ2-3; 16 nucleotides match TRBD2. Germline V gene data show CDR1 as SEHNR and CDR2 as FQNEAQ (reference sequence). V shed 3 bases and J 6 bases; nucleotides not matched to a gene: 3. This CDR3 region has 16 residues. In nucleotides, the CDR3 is TGTGCCAGCAGCTTGGGACTAGCGGGGGGGCGGGATACGCAGTATTTT. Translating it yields CASSLGLAGGRDTQYF.

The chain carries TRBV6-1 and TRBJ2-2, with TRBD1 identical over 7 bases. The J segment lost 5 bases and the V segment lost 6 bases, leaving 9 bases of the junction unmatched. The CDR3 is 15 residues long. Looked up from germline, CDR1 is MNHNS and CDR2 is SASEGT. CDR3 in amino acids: CASRPEGARTGELFF. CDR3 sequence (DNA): TGTGCCAGCAGACCTGAGGGGGCAAGGACCGGGGAGCTGTTTTTT.